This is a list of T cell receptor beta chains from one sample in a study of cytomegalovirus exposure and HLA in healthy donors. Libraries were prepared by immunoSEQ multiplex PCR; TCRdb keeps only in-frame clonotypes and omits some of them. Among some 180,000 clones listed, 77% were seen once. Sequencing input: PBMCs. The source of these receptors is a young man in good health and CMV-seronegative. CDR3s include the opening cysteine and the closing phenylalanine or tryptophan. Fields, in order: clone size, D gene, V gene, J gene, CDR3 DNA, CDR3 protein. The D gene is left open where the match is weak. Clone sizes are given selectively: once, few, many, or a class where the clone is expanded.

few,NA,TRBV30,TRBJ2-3,TGTGCCTGGAGCGTTTGGGAGCGCACCGGCACAGATACGCAGTATTTT,CAWSVWERTGTDTQYF
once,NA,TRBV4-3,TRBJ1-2,TGCGCCAGCAGCCAAGATTCTAACCCCTCGGGAGGCTACACCTTC,CASSQDSNPSGGYTF
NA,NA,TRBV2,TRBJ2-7,TGTGCCAGCAGGAGGGAAAACGGCGGTTACGAGCAGTACTTC,CASRRENGGYEQYF
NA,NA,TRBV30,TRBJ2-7,TGTGCCTGGAGTGATTCTGGCAGGTCCTTACAGTACTTC,CAWSDSGRSLQYF
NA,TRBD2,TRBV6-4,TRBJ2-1,TGTGCCAGCAGTGAGACTAGCGGGGGTAATGAGCAGTTCTTC,CASSETSGGNEQFF
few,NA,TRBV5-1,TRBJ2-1,TGCGCCAGCAGCTCCGCGGGCCCGGACAATGAGCAGTTCTTC,CASSSAGPDNEQFF
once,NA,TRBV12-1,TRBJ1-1,TGTGCCAGCAGCTCTCCGGGACAGGGGAACACTGAAGCTTTCTTT,CASSSPGQGNTEAFF
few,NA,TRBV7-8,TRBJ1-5,TGTGCCAGCAGCTTGGACAGAGATCAGCCCCAGCATTTT,CASSLDRDQPQHF
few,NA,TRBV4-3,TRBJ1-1,TGCGCCAGCAGCCAAGGAACAGGGCTGGCTGAAGCTTTCTTT,CASSQGTGLAEAFF
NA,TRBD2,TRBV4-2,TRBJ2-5,TGTGCCAGCAGCGAAGGGACTAGCGGGAGTATGATTGAGACCCAGTACTTC,CASSEGTSGSMIETQYF
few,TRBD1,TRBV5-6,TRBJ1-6,TGTGCCAGCAGCTTGGCAGGGGGTCGTAATTCACCCCTCCACTTT,CASSLAGGRNSPLHF
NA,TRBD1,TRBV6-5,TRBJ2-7,TGTGCCAGCAGTTACTCGACAGGGGAAGGGTACGAGCAGTACTTC,CASSYSTGEGYEQYF
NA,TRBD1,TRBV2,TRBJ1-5,TGTGCCAGCAGTCGCAGGGGGCCTGGCAATCAGCCCCAGCATTTT,CASSRRGPGNQPQHF
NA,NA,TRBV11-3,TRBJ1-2,TGTGCCAGCAGCTTAGGGTCAAGACTTGGCTACACCTTC,CASSLGSRLGYTF
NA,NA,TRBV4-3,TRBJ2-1,TGCGCCAGCAGCCAAGAGTCGGGGAGCTCCTACAATGAGCAGTTCTTC,CASSQESGSSYNEQFF
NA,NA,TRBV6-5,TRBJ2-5,TGTGCCGCAAGGGGGGGCCAGACCCAGTACTTC,CAARGGQTQYF
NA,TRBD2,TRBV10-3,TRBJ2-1,TGTGCCATCAGCCTAGCGGGAGCCTACAATGAGCAGTTCTTC,CAISLAGAYNEQFF
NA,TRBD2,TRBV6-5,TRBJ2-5,TGTGCCAGCAGTGGGGGGAGGGCTGGCGGTGAGACCCAGTACTTC,CASSGGRAGGETQYF
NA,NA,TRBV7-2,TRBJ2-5,TGTGCCAGCAGCTTAGGACAGGTAGAGACCCAGTACTTC,CASSLGQVETQYF
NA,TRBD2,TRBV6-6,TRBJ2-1,TGTGCCAGCAGTTACCCGGGGACTAGCACACAGTTCTTC,CASSYPGTSTQFF